A selection of T cell receptor beta chains follows, all from one sample in a study of blood T cell repertoires in COVID-19. Clones were sequenced by immunoSEQ multiplex PCR, and TCRdb holds only the in-frame ones, with some missing. Of 200,000 to 250,000 clones listed, 85% to 90% were seen once; the top ten hold less than 15%. Input material: PBMCs or T cells enriched from blood (not recorded which). These receptors were collected from a man aged 25-45 years who had been exposed to COVID-19. The CDR3 runs from the conserved cysteine through the conserved F or W. D genes are given only for firm matches. The listing skips clone size in some rows; elsewhere it reads once, few, many or a size class.

NA,TRBJ1-5,NA,TRBV5-1,CASSSAPGGNQPQHF,TGCGCCAGCAGCTCCGCCCCGGGAGGCAATCAGCCCCAGCATTTT
TRBD1,TRBJ1-5,NA,TRBV2,CASKDREGQPQHF,TGTGCCAGCAAGGACAGGGAGGGTCAGCCCCAGCATTTT
NA,TRBJ1-4,NA,TRBV5-6,CASSFTGNHEKLFF,TGTGCCAGCAGCTTTACCGGGAATCATGAAAAACTGTTTTTT
TRBD2,TRBJ2-3,NA,TRBV4-2,CASSSSGGLSTDTQYF,TGTGCCAGCAGCTCCAGCGGGGGGCTGAGCACAGATACGCAGTATTTT
TRBD1,TRBJ2-1,NA,TRBV30,CAWSPRGQGGYNEQFF,TGTGCCTGGAGCCCCCGGGGACAGGGAGGATACAATGAGCAGTTCTTC
NA,TRBJ2-7,NA,TRBV27,CASSLTASRVIPPYEQYF,TGTGCCAGCAGTTTAACGGCGTCCAGGGTTATTCCCCCCTACGAGCAGTACTTC
NA,TRBJ1-3,NA,TRBV12-5,CASGSPRDRPVFSGNTIYF,TGTGCTAGTGGTTCCCCTAGAGACAGGCCTGTCTTCTCTGGAAACACCATATATTTT
TRBD1,TRBJ2-2,NA,TRBV24-1,CATRQSGGGELFF,TGTGCCACCAGACAATCAGGGGGCGGGGAGCTGTTTTTT
NA,TRBJ2-7,many,TRBV7-9,CASARGNYEQYF,TGTGCCAGTGCTAGGGGCAACTACGAGCAGTACTTC
TRBD1,TRBJ1-5,NA,TRBV5-5,CASSRQGGSNQPQHF,TGTGCCAGCAGCCGACAGGGGGGGAGCAATCAGCCCCAGCATTTT